These T cell receptor beta chains were read from a single sample in a study of cytomegalovirus exposure and HLA in healthy donors. Generated by immunoSEQ multiplex PCR, the TCRdb table keeps only in-frame clones and is missing some. The profile shows under 300,000 clones, around 80% of them singletons. Material for sequencing was PBMCs. The receptors come from a woman aged 60-70 years in good health and CMV-seropositive. The CDR3 runs from the conserved cysteine through the conserved F or W. A D gene is named only where the DNA matches it firmly. Clone size is not always given. Where it is, it says once, few, many or a class for expanded clones.

TRBD1	TRBV4-1	TRBJ1-5	-	CASSQDRGPQPQHF	TGCGCCAGCAGCCAAGACAGGGGGCCTCAGCCCCAGCATTTT
-	TRBV10-3	TRBJ1-1	-	CAISESQGSVNTEAFF	TGTGCCATCAGTGAGTCTCAGGGGAGCGTGAACACTGAAGCTTTCTTT
-	TRBV10-3	TRBJ2-5	-	CAISVTGEVETQYF	TGTGCCATCAGTGTAACGGGAGAGGTGGAGACCCAGTACTTC
TRBD1	TRBV18	TRBJ2-7	-	CASSPGTGGSYEQYF	TGTGCCAGCTCACCTGGGACAGGGGGCTCATACGAGCAGTACTTC
-	TRBV5-4	TRBJ2-3	-	CASSLFTSSTDTQYF	TGTGCCAGCAGTTTATTTACTAGCAGCACAGATACGCAGTATTTT
TRBD2	TRBV5-6	TRBJ2-7	-	CASSLTSGSYEQYF	TGTGCCAGCAGCTTGACTAGCGGCTCCTACGAGCAGTACTTC
-	TRBV28	TRBJ2-3	-	CASNPQHATDTQYF	TGTGCCAGCAACCCCCAACATGCCACAGATACGCAGTATTTT
-	TRBV10-3	TRBJ1-1	-	CAISDGGTLEAFF	TGTGCCATCAGTGACGGGGGGACACTTGAAGCTTTCTTT
-	TRBV7-3	TRBJ2-2	few	CASRRGTVGELFF	TGTGCCAGCAGACGGGGGACGGTCGGGGAGCTGTTTTTT
TRBD2	TRBV4-1	TRBJ2-7	-	CASSQEVSGSYEQYF	TGCGCCAGCAGCCAAGAAGTAAGCGGGAGCTACGAGCAGTACTTC
-	TRBV10-3	TRBJ2-7	-	CAISARSGPGHSSYEQYF	TGTGCCATCAGTGCCCGTTCGGGGCCGGGACACAGCTCCTACGAGCAGTACTTC
TRBD1	TRBV5-1	TRBJ2-7	-	CASSSTGTGNYEQYF	TGCGCCAGCAGCTCCACCGGGACAGGGAACTACGAGCAGTACTTC
TRBD2	TRBV10-3	TRBJ2-7	-	CAISGLAGNYEQYF	TGTGCCATCAGTGGACTAGCGGGGAACTACGAGCAGTACTTC
TRBD2	TRBV7-9	TRBJ2-3	-	CASSLPGLAGQTDTQYF	TGTGCCAGCAGCTTACCTGGACTAGCGGGGCAGACGGATACGCAGTATTTT
TRBD1	TRBV6-5	TRBJ2-3	-	CASSYFGQGVPDTQYF	TGTGCCAGCAGTTACTTTGGACAGGGGGTCCCAGATACGCAGTATTTT
TRBD1	TRBV28	TRBJ1-5	-	CASSPGQGYSNQPQHF	TGTGCCAGCAGTCCGGGACAGGGTTATAGCAATCAGCCCCAGCATTTT
TRBD1	TRBV28	TRBJ1-6	-	CASSLMVTGSSPLHF	TGTGCCAGCAGTTTAATGGTGACAGGGAGTTCACCCCTCCACTTT
-	TRBV11-2	TRBJ1-2	few	CASSQQGHQGGYTF	TGTGCCAGCAGCCAACAGGGTCATCAGGGTGGCTACACCTTC
TRBD2	TRBV9	TRBJ2-1	-	CASSPAPSGHNEQFF	TGTGCCAGCAGCCCGGCCCCTAGCGGGCACAATGAGCAGTTCTTC
TRBD2	TRBV27	TRBJ2-3	once	CASRLAGATDTQYF	TGTGCCAGCAGGCTAGCGGGAGCCACAGATACGCAGTATTTT
TRBD2	TRBV2	TRBJ2-3	once	CASSEDSSGSLGPDTQYF	TGTGCCAGCAGTGAGGATTCTAGCGGGAGTCTCGGGCCAGATACGCAGTATTTT
TRBD1	TRBV5-1	TRBJ2-7	-	CASSQGPTGDSYEQYF	TGCGCCAGCAGCCAAGGCCCGACAGGGGACTCCTACGAGCAGTACTTC
TRBD1	TRBV27	TRBJ2-1	once	CASSLYSGGSYNEQFF	TGTGCCAGCAGTTTATATTCAGGGGGCTCCTACAATGAGCAGTTCTTC
-	TRBV5-1	TRBJ1-2	-	CASSLSQNYGYTF	TGCGCCAGCAGCTTGTCTCAGAACTATGGCTACACCTTC
-	TRBV10-1	TRBJ1-1	-	CASSPDRLNTEAFF	TGCGCCAGCAGTCCGGACAGATTGAACACTGAAGCTTTCTTT
-	TRBV10-3	TRBJ1-6	few	CATSGADNSPLHF	TGTGCCACCTCAGGGGCGGATAATTCACCCCTCCACTTT
-	TRBV9	TRBJ1-2	-	CASSVGPGMDGYTF	TGTGCCAGCAGCGTAGGCCCCGGTATGGATGGCTACACCTTC
TRBD2	TRBV15	TRBJ2-5	-	CATSRDRLAKQETQYF	TGTGCCACCAGCAGAGACCGACTAGCGAAACAAGAGACCCAGTACTTC
TRBD2	TRBV2	TRBJ2-7	-	CASSGLAGVEEQYF	TGTGCCAGCAGCGGACTAGCGGGAGTAGAAGAGCAGTACTTC
-	TRBV11-2	TRBJ2-1	-	CASSSVRGADEQFF	TGTGCCAGCAGTTCAGTTCGGGGGGCGGATGAGCAGTTCTTC
-	TRBV4-1	TRBJ1-1	-	CASSQDGRASPEAFF	TGCGCCAGCAGCCAAGATGGGCGAGCATCGCCTGAAGCTTTCTTT
-	TRBV28	TRBJ1-6	-	CASSLGQNSPLHF	TGTGCCAGCAGCCTCGGACAGAATTCACCCCTCCACTTT
TRBD2	TRBV7-3	TRBJ2-3	-	CASSLIGTSGDTQYF	TGTGCCAGCAGCTTAATAGGGACTAGCGGCGATACGCAGTATTTT
TRBD2	TRBV10-1	TRBJ2-1	few	CASSDGGNNEQFF	TGCGCCAGCAGTGACGGGGGGAACAATGAGCAGTTCTTC
-	TRBV14	TRBJ2-3	few	CASSQPYGGTDTQYF	TGTGCCAGCAGCCAACCCTACGGAGGCACAGATACGCAGTATTTT
-	TRBV23-1	TRBJ1-1	-	CAASGSPPKNTEAFF	TGCGCCGCATCAGGATCCCCTCCCAAGAACACTGAAGCTTTCTTT
TRBD1	TRBV5-1	TRBJ2-7	-	CASRDGTAAYEQYF	TGCGCCAGCAGGGACGGGACAGCCGCCTACGAGCAGTACTTC
-	TRBV2	TRBJ1-6	-	CASSDNLRGGSPLHF	TGTGCCAGCAGTGACAACCTGAGAGGGGGTTCACCCCTCCACTTT